This TCR beta chain emerged from a study of T-cell reconstitution after alpha-beta-depleted transplantation in children. Using unique molecular identifiers, the investigators prepared the TCRbeta library. TCRdb fed the PCR reads into MiXCR, producing one record per CDR3 protein. The data show around 270,000 distinct CDR3 sequences, roughly a tenth seen once. Study-wide results and caveats: Some patients showed high day-60 TCRbeta diversity, which derived from surviving recipient T cells and thymic progenitors. T-cell numbers and diversity, one year after transplant, stemmed largely from T cells that were newly produced. Several hundred rapidly expanded clones from non-depleted graft cells reportedly supplied alpha-beta T cells about two months post-transplant.

This clonotype occurred a few times. Antigen: not known. V lost 2 bases and J 3 bases, leaving 14 bases between the germline ends. This CDR3 region has 16 residues. Germline V gene data show CDR1 as SGHAT and CDR2 as FQNNGV. This TCR derives from a boy under three years old with acute myeloid leukemia, due to receive a stem cell transplant. The chain has TRBV11-2 and TRBJ2-1, with TRBD1 as a possible D gene (5 bases). This sample comprised PBMCs, obtained before TCRalphabeta/CD19-depleted stem cell transplant. The CDR3 nucleotides read TGTGCCAGCAGCTTATTTTTGGATAGGGGCTACAATGAGCAGTTCTTC. Its translation: CASSLFLDRGYNEQFF.